The subject of this entry is one T cell receptor beta chain. The source of the sample is a study of blood T cell repertoires in COVID-19. The germline V gene encodes CDR1 SNHLY and CDR2 FYNNEI. This CDR3 spans 11 amino acids. The ends were cut back, 6 bases at V and 6 bases at J, with 5 bases in the middle. Generated by immunoSEQ multiplex PCR, the TCRdb table keeps only in-frame clones and is missing some. This table has over 250,000 clones, about 91% appearing once. Sequenced input: PBMCs or T cells enriched from blood (not recorded which). This TCR was sampled from a woman aged 18-30 years who had recovered from COVID-19. The chain uses TRBV2 and TRBJ2-2; D might be TRBD2 (5 bases). The CDR3 DNA follows: TGTGCCAGCAGACTAGCCGGGGAGCTGTTTTTT. This translates into CASRLAGELFF.